This T cell receptor beta chain was sequenced for a study of cytomegalovirus exposure and HLA in healthy donors. Study observations and caveats: The study recorded over 150 TCR beta chains that were cytomegalovirus-associated. CMV serostatus alone was available as immune exposure information.

The germline V gene has CDR1 DFQATT and CDR2 SNEGSKA (reference sequence). V was cut by 5 bases and J by 14 bases, with 10 bases left in between. The CDR3 contains 10 residues. Donors in the study were healthy people who gave bone marrow. Primers included in the PCR were 60 Vbeta and 13 Jbeta primers. Libraries were prepared by immunoSEQ multiplex PCR; TCRdb keeps only in-frame clonotypes and omits some of them. The data hold roughly 150,000 clones, with roughly 80% observed a single time. With regard to this clone: What it recognizes is unknown.

The sequence came from a young man in good health and CMV-seronegative. What was sequenced was PBMCs. This chain uses TRBV20-1 with TRBJ1-6; D uncertain. CDR3 sequence (DNA): TGCAGTGCTGCGTCAATGGCCCTCCACTTT. Its protein product is CSAASMALHF.